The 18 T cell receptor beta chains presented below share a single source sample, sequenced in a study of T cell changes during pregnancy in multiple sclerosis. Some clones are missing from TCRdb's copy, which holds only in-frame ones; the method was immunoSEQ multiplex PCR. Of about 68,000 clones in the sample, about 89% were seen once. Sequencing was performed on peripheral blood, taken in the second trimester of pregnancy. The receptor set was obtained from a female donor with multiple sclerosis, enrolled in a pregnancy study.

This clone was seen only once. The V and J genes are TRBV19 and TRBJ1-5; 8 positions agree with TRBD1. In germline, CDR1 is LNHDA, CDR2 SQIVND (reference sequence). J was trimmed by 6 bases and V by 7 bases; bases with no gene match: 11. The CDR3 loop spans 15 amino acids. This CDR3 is CASNSGGGLSQPQHF. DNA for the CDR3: TGTGCCAGTAACTCAGGGGGCGGTTTGAGTCAGCCCCAGCATTTT.

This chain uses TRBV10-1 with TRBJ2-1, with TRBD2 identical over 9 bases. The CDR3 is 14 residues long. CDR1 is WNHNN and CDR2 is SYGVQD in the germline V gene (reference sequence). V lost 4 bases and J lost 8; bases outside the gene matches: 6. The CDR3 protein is CASSGLAAAHEQFF. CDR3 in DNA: TGCGCCAGCAGTGGACTAGCGGCGGCCCATGAGCAGTTCTTC.

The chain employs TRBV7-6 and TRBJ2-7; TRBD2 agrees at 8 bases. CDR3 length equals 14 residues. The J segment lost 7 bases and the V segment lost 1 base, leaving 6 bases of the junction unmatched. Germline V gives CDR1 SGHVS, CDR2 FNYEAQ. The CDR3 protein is CASSLGLAMGEQYF. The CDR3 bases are TGTGCCAGCAGCTTAGGACTAGCGATGGGGGAGCAGTACTTC.

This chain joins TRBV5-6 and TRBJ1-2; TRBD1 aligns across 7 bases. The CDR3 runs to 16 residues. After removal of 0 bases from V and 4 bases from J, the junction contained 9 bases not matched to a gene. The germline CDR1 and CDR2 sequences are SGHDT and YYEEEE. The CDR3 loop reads CASSLALNRGGYGYTF. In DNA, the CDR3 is TGTGCCAGCAGCTTGGCGTTGAACAGGGGCGGCTATGGCTACACCTTC.

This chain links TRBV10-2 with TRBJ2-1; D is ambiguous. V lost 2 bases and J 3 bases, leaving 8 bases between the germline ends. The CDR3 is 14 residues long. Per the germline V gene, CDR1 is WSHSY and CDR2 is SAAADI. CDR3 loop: CASSEKEYYNEQFF. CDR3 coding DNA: TGCGCCAGCAGTGAGAAGGAGTACTACAATGAGCAGTTCTTC.

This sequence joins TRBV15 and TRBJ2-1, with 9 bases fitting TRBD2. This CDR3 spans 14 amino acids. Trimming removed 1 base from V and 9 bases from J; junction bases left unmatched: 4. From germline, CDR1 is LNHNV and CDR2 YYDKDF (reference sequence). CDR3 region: CATSRGRGGSEQFF. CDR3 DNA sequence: TGTGCCACCAGCAGAGGGCGGGGGGGATCTGAGCAGTTCTTC.

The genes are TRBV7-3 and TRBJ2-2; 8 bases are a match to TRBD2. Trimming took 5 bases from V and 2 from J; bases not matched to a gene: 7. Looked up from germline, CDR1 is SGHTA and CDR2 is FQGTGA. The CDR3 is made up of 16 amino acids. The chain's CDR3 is CASSPDGGGNTGELFF. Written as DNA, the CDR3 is TGTGCCAGCAGCCCTGACGGGGGGGGAAACACCGGGGAGCTGTTTTTT.

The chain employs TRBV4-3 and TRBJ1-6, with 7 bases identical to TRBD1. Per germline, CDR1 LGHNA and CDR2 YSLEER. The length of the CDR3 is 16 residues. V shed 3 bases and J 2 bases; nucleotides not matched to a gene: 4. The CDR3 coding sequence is TGCGCCAGCAGCCAGACGGGGACAGCCTATAATTCACCCCTCCACTTT. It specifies CASSQTGTAYNSPLHF.

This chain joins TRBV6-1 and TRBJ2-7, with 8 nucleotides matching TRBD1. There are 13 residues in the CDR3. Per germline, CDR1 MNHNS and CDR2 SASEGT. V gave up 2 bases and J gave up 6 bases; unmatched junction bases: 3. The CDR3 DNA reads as TGTGCCAGCAGTGAACTACAGGGGGGCGAGCAGTACTTC. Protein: CASSELQGGEQYF.

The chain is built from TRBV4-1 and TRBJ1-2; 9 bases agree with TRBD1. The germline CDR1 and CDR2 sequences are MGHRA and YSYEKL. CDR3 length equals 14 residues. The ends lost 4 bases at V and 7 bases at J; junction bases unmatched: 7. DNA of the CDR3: TGCGCCAGCAGCCGAGAGGGACAGGGTTCTGGCTACACCTTC. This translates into CASSREGQGSGYTF.

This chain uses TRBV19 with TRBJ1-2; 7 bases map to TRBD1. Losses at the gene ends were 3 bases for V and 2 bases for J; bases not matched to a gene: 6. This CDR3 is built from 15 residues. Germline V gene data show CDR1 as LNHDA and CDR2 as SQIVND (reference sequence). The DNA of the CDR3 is TGTGCCAGTAGTATTTCGCTGGGACAGAACTATGGCTACACCTTC. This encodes CASSISLGQNYGYTF.

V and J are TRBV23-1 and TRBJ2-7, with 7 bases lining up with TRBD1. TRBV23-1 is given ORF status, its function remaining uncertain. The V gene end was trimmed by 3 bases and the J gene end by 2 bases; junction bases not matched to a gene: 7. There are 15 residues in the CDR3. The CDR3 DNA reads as TGCGCCAGCAGTCACCCTAGACAGGGCCCCTACGAGCAGTACTTC. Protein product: CASSHPRQGPYEQYF.

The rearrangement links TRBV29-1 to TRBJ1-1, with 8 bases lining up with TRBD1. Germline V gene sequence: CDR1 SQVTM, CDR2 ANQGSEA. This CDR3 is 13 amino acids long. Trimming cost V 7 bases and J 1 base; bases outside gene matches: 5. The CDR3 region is CSARGQGNTEAFF. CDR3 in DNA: TGCAGCGCCAGGGGGCAAGGGAACACTGAAGCTTTCTTT.

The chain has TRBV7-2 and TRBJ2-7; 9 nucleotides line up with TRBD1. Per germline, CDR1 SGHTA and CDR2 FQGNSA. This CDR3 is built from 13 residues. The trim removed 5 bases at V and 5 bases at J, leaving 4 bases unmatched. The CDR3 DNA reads TGTGCCAGCAGCATCCGGACAGGGGACGAGCAGTACTTC. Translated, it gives CASSIRTGDEQYF.

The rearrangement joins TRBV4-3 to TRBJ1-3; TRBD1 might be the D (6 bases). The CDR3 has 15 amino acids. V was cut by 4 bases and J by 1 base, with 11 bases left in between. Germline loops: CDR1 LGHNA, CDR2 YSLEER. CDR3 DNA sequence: TGCGCCAGCAGCCCCACACAGGGATCTGGAAACACCATATATTTT. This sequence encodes CASSPTQGSGNTIYF.

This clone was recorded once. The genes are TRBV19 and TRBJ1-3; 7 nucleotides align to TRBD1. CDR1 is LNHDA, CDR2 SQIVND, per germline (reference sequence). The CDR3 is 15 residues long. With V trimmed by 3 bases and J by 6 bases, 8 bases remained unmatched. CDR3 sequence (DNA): TGTGCCAGTAGTATCACGGCAGGGGGAGAAAACACCATATATTTT. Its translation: CASSITAGGENTIYF.

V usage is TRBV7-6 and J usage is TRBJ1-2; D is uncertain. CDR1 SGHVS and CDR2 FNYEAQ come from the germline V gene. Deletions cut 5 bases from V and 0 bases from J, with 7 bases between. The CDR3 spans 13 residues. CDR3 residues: CASSQQANYGYTF. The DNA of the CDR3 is TGTGCCAGCAGCCAACAAGCTAACTATGGCTACACCTTC. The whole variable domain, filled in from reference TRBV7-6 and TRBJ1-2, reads GAGVSQSPRYKVTKRGQDVALRCDPISGHVSLYWYRQALGQGPEFLTYFNYEAQQDKSGLPNDRFSAERPEGSISTLTIQRTEQRDSAMYRCASSQQANYGYTFGSGTRLTVV.

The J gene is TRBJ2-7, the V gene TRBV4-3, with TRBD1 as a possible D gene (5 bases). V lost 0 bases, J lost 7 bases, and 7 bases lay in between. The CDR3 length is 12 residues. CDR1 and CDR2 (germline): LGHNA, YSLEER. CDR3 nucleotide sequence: TGCGCCAGCAGCCAAGAAGGGGCAGAGCAGTACTTC. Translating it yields CASSQEGAEQYF.